A selection of T cell receptor beta chains follows, all from one sample in a study of OX40 agonist ivuxolimab in advanced cancers. Sequenced by immunoSEQ multiplex PCR; TCRdb stores in-frame clones only, minus some. The data show some 77,000 clones, with approximately 90% seen just once and 7% to 9.5% held by the top ten. The sequencing used CD4+ or CD8+ T cells sorted from blood, collected in a trial of the OX40 agonist ivuxolimab. Receptor source: an adult with an advanced solid tumor such as melanoma, head and neck, liver or kidney cancer. Each CDR3 is given with its conserved first and last residue. Fields, in order: J gene, D gene, V gene, clone size, CDR3 DNA, CDR3 protein. D genes are given only for firm matches. For some rows the clone size is stated as once, few or many, or as a class when expanded; others skip it.

>TRBJ2-7|NA|TRBV30|NA
TGTGCCTGGAATGACGGGAACCCCTACGAGCAGTACTTC
CAWNDGNPYEQYF
>TRBJ1-2|TRBD1|TRBV7-8|NA
TGTGCCAGCAGCACGGGACAGGACTATGGCTACACCTTC
CASSTGQDYGYTF
>TRBJ2-7|TRBD1|TRBV7-6|once
TGTGCCAGCAGCTCCGGGACAGGGGGCTACGAGCAGTACTTC
CASSSGTGGYEQYF
>TRBJ1-2|NA|TRBV7-8|NA
TGTGCCAGCAGCTTAGAAGCCGCGACGCCTGGCTACACCTTC
CASSLEAATPGYTF
>TRBJ2-1|NA|TRBV21-1|NA
TGTGCCAGCAGCAAAGGGGCTAGCGGCTCCTACAATGAGCAGTTCTTC
CASSKGASGSYNEQFF
>TRBJ2-1|TRBD2|TRBV5-1|NA
TGCGCCAGCAGCCCTGACTGGGTGGGAGCGGGGGTATACAATGAGCAGTTCTTC
CASSPDWVGAGVYNEQFF
>TRBJ2-7|TRBD1|TRBV7-9|NA
TGTGCCAGCAGCTTCGTCCCGGGACAGGGTCGGTACGAGCAGTACTTC
CASSFVPGQGRYEQYF
>TRBJ2-7|NA|TRBV7-9|NA
TGTGCCAGCAGCTTATGGCCCGCACAGGGGGAGGGCGAGCAGTACTTC
CASSLWPAQGEGEQYF
>TRBJ2-5|TRBD2|TRBV7-9|NA
TGTGCCAGCAGCCCCTCACTAGCGGGGGTGGAAGAGACCCAGTACTTC
CASSPSLAGVEETQYF
>TRBJ1-4|NA|TRBV27|NA
TGTGCCAGCAGTCCATTCCAGCGGGCTGGTGAAAAACTGTTTTTT
CASSPFQRAGEKLFF
>TRBJ2-1|NA|TRBV7-6|NA
TGTGCCAGCAGCCAACTAGAGAATGAGCAGTTCTTC
CASSQLENEQFF